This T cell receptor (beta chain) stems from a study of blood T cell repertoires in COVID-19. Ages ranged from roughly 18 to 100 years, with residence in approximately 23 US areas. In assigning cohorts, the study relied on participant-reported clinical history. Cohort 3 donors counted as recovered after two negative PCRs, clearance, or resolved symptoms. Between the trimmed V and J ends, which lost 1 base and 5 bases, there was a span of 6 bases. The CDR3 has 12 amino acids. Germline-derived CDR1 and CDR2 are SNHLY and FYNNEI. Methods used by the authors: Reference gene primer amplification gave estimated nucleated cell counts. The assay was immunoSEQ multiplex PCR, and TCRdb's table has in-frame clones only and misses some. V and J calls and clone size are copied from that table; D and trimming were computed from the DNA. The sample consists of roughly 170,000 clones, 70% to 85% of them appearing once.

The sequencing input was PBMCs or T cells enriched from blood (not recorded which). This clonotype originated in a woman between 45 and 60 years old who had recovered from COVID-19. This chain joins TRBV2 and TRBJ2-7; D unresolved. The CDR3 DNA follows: TGTGCCAGCAGTGAAGGAACGGACGAGCAGTACTTC. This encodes CASSEGTDEQYF.